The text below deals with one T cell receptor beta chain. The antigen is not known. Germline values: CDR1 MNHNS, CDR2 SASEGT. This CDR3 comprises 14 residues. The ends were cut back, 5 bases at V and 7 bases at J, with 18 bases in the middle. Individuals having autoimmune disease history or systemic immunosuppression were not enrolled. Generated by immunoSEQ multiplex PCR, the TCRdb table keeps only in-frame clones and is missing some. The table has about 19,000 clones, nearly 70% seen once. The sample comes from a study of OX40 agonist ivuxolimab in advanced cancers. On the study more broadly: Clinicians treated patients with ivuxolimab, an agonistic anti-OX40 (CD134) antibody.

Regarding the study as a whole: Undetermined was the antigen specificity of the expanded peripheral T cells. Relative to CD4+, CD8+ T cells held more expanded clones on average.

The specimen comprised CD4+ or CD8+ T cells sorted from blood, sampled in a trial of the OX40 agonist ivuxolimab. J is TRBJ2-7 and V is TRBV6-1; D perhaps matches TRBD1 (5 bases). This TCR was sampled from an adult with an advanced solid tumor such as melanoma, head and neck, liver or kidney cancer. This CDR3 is CASSWGNQGSEQYF. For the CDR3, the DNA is TGTGCCAGCAGTTGGGGTAATCAGGGCAGTGAGCAGTACTTC.